A single sample gave rise to the 29 T cell receptor beta chains below, sequenced in a study of T cell responses to AZD1222 COVID-19 vaccine. TCRdb's copy holds only in-frame clones and misses some; the assay was immunoSEQ multiplex PCR. Of about 120,000 clones listed, around nine tenths are singletons. The sequences come from peripheral blood, collected on day 0 of AZD1222 vaccination. The receptors stem from an adult in good health.

This clone was recorded a few times. The V gene is TRBV7-3, the J gene TRBJ2-7, with D possibly matching TRBD2 (6 bases). Trimming stripped 8 bases from V and 2 bases from J, with 10 bases between. CDR1 is SGHTA and CDR2 is FQGTGA in the germline V gene. The length of the CDR3 is 12 residues. The chain's CDR3 is CASGGDPYEQYF. The DNA for the CDR3 is TGTGCCAGCGGCGGGGATCCCTACGAGCAGTACTTC.

This clone was recorded once. The chain couples TRBV6-5 to TRBJ1-3; D might be TRBD1 (6 bases). Trimming removed 8 bases from V and 5 bases from J, with 16 bases in between. The CDR3 is 14 residues long. Germline CDR1 reads MNHEY; CDR2 reads SVGAGI. CDR3 DNA sequence: TGTGCCAGCGGGGGAGTGGACAGACGAAACACCATATATTTT. This sequence encodes CASGGVDRRNTIYF.

The rearrangement joins TRBV7-2 to TRBJ1-5; D gene uncertain. Germline V lookup: CDR1 SGHTA, CDR2 FQGNSA. The CDR3 is 14 amino acids. Trimming took off 6 bases at V and 3 bases at J, with 12 bases between the two ends. The CDR3 loop is CASSFGRTNQPQHF. CDR3 sequence (DNA): TGTGCCAGCAGTTTTGGACGGACCAATCAGCCCCAGCATTTT.

The chain joins TRBV5-5 to TRBJ1-4, with D maybe TRBD1 (5 bases). This CDR3 is 14 amino acids long. Germline V lookup: CDR1 SGHKS, CDR2 YYEKEE (reference sequence). Trimming cost V 0 bases and J 8 bases, with 11 bases left between them. The CDR3 spells CASSLGGVGEKLFF. CDR3 nucleotides: TGTGCCAGCAGCTTGGGAGGGGTAGGGGAAAAACTGTTTTTT.

This rearrangement joins TRBV4-1 to TRBJ1-2; no clear D gene. This CDR3 comprises 12 residues. CDR1 and CDR2 from the germline V gene are MGHRA and YSYEKL. Trimming took 2 bases from V and 8 from J, leaving 9 bases between them. In nucleotides, the CDR3 is TGCGCCAGCAGCCAACATCAGAGGGGCTACACCTTC. Protein sequence: CASSQHQRGYTF.

This clone has just a few counts. This sequence joins TRBV13 and TRBJ1-1; TRBD1 agrees at 7 bases. The CDR3 loop spans 13 amino acids. Germline loops: CDR1 PRHDT, CDR2 FYEKMQ (reference sequence). Trimming at V came to 8 bases and at J to 4 bases, leaving 7 bases not matched to a gene. The CDR3: CASQEGASTEAFF. The CDR3 nucleotides are TGTGCCAGCCAAGAGGGGGCGAGCACTGAAGCTTTCTTT.

The rearrangement links TRBV6-5 to TRBJ1-2, with D unresolved. V lost 10 bases and J 1 base, leaving 4 bases between the germline ends. Germline V gene lookup returns CDR1 MNHEY and CDR2 SVGAGI. The CDR3 contains 10 residues. CDR3 DNA sequence: TGTGCCACGTTTAACTATGGCTACACCTTC. Protein: CATFNYGYTF.

CDR3 loop: CASRIGTQETQYF. CDR3 sequence (DNA): TGTGCCAGTAGAATCGGGACTCAAGAGACCCAGTACTTC. The chain carries TRBV19 and TRBJ2-5; D may be TRBD2 (6 bases). This CDR3 contains 13 residues. The germline gives CDR1 LNHDA, CDR2 SQIVND (reference sequence). V lost 6 bases and J 2 bases, leaving 10 bases between the germline ends. Based on the CDR3 plus reference TRBV19 and TRBJ2-5, the full variable domain is DGGITQSPKYLFRKEGQNVTLSCEQNLNHDAMYWYRQDPGQGLRLIYYSQIVNDFQKGDIAEGYSVSREKKESFPLTVTSAQKNPTAFYLCASRIGTQETQYFGPGTRLLVL.

The rearrangement links TRBV7-2 to TRBJ2-3; D gene ambiguous. Germline CDR1 is SGHTA and CDR2 is FQGNSA. Trimming took 3 bases from V and 4 from J, leaving 17 bases between them. There are 16 residues in the CDR3. The CDR3 region has the DNA TGTGCCAGCAGCTTTGGGTCCGCGGTGCGAGCAGATACGCAGTATTTT. Encoded protein: CASSFGSAVRADTQYF.

This chain connects TRBV9 to TRBJ1-1; D is unresolved. This CDR3 contains 14 residues. Trimming cost V 0 bases and J 2 bases, with 8 bases left between them. Germline values: CDR1 SGDLS, CDR2 YYNGEE. In DNA form, the CDR3 reads TGTGCCAGCAGCGTAGGTGTTTTTAACACTGAAGCTTTCTTT. Encoded protein: CASSVGVFNTEAFF. The whole variable domain, remainder taken from reference TRBV9 and TRBJ1-1, is DSGVTQTPKHLITATGQRVTLRCSPRSGDLSVYWYQQSLDQGLQFLIQYYNGEERAKGNILERFSAQQFPDLHSELNLSSLELGDSALYFCASSVGVFNTEAFFGQGTRLTVV.

This chain connects TRBV7-2 to TRBJ1-1; D remains unclear. In germline, CDR1 is SGHTA, CDR2 FQGNSA. This CDR3 has 12 amino acids. V lost 6 bases and J lost 6, with 11 bases in between. The CDR3 sequence is CASRMDIPEAFF. CDR3 in DNA: TGTGCCAGCAGGATGGATATCCCTGAAGCTTTCTTT.

The V gene is TRBV7-9, the J gene TRBJ1-6; D remains ambiguous. This CDR3 has 14 amino acids. Trimming removed 2 bases from V and 7 bases from J, with 9 bases in between. Germline V gene lookup returns CDR1 SEHNR and CDR2 FQNEAQ (reference sequence). The DNA of the CDR3 is TGTGCCAGCAGCTTAATGGGAGGGAATTCACCCCTCCACTTT. Its translation: CASSLMGGNSPLHF.

This chain's CDR3 is CASSLKGDRVIGIEGYTF. The CDR3 nucleotides read TGTGCCAGCAGCTTAAAGGGGGACAGGGTCATTGGGATCGAGGGCTACACCTTC. The chain has TRBV7-3 and TRBJ1-2; 9 bases align to TRBD1. CDR1 SGHTA and CDR2 FQGTGA come from the germline V gene. V dropped 1 base and J dropped 8; count of bases not matched to a gene: 17. The CDR3 contains 18 residues.

This clone was counted a single time. This chain connects TRBV7-3 to TRBJ2-2, with TRBD2 matching over 8 bases. J was trimmed by 1 base and V by 4 bases; bases with no gene match: 8. Germline CDR1 and CDR2: SGHTA and FQGTGA. The CDR3 runs 17 residues. The CDR3: CASSSPTGGLNTGELFF. The CDR3, as DNA: TGTGCCAGCAGCTCCCCAACGGGGGGGTTGAACACCGGGGAGCTGTTTTTT.

The J gene is TRBJ1-1, the V gene TRBV15; D gene ambiguous. The CDR3 loop spans 14 amino acids. CDR1 and CDR2 (germline): LNHNV, YYDKDF (reference sequence). V lost 0 bases, J lost 2 bases, and 7 bases lay in between. The CDR3 reads CATSREQINTEAFF. DNA of the CDR3: TGTGCCACCAGCAGAGAACAAATTAACACTGAAGCTTTCTTT.

This chain links TRBV3-1 (or the pseudogene TRBV3-2) with TRBJ2-5; TRBD2 agrees at 8 bases. There are 15 residues in the CDR3. Germline CDR1 LGHDT, CDR2 YNNKEL (reference sequence). The V gene end was trimmed by 3 bases and the J gene end by 5 bases; junction bases not matched to a gene: 8. The CDR3 coding sequence is TGTGCCAGCAGCCAGAGACAAGCGGGGGCTGAGACCCAGTACTTC. Protein: CASSQRQAGAETQYF.

The chain joins TRBV5-4 to TRBJ1-1; unclear D gene. V was pared by 0 bases and J by 6 bases, with 9 bases between. This CDR3 region has 13 residues. Germline CDR1 and CDR2: SGHNT and YYREEE (reference sequence). The DNA of the CDR3 is TGTGCCAGCAGCTTGGTAGGTTCCCCTGAAGCTTTCTTT. Its translation: CASSLVGSPEAFF.

V gene TRBV6-5 combines with J gene TRBJ1-2; a possible D gene is TRBD1 (6 bases). V dropped 6 bases and J dropped 0 bases, with 8 bases sitting between them. There are 13 residues in the CDR3. The germline CDR1 and CDR2 sequences are MNHEY and SVGAGI. The CDR3 protein is CASSWTANYGYTF. CDR3 sequence (DNA): TGTGCCAGCAGCTGGACAGCTAACTATGGCTACACCTTC.

The chain couples TRBV5-1 to TRBJ1-2; the D gene is possibly TRBD1 (5 bases). The V gene lost 1 base and the J gene lost 3 bases, with 10 bases spanning the gap. The germline gives CDR1 SGHRS, CDR2 YFSETQ. The CDR3 consists of 14 residues. CDR3 protein: CASSLQGGDYGYTF. CDR3 in DNA: TGCGCCAGCAGCTTGCAGGGAGGAGACTATGGCTACACCTTC.

A single count supports this clone. This chain links TRBV10-3 with TRBJ2-7, with TRBD1 matching over 9 bases. CDR1 is ENHRY, CDR2 SYGVKD, per germline. With V trimmed by 6 bases and J by 4 bases, 10 bases remained unmatched. This CDR3 is built from 15 residues. This CDR3 is CAIRASGTGIYEQYF. The CDR3 bases are TGTGCCATCAGGGCTTCCGGGACAGGGATATACGAGCAGTACTTC.

CDR3: CASSWGTQGDGYTF. CDR3 DNA: TGCGCCAGCAGCTGGGGCACCCAGGGGGATGGCTACACCTTC. This rearrangement joins TRBV5-1 to TRBJ1-2; 7 bases line up with TRBD1. This CDR3 is built from 14 residues. The V and J ends lost 3 bases and 6 bases, in that order; junction bases with no gene match: 8. Looked up from germline, CDR1 is SGHRS and CDR2 is YFSETQ.

This rearrangement joins TRBV9 to TRBJ2-5, with 7 bases lining up with TRBD1. This CDR3 is 15 amino acids long. Germline V lookup: CDR1 SGDLS, CDR2 YYNGEE. Trimming cost V 3 bases and J 2 bases; bases outside gene matches: 7. This chain's CDR3 is CASSATGRQQETQYF. The CDR3 DNA sequence: TGTGCCAGCAGCGCGACAGGGCGACAACAAGAGACCCAGTACTTC. Full variable domain (outside the CDR3, taken from reference TRBV9 and TRBJ2-5): DSGVTQTPKHLITATGQRVTLRCSPRSGDLSVYWYQQSLDQGLQFLIQYYNGEERAKGNILERFSAQQFPDLHSELNLSSLELGDSALYFCASSATGRQQETQYFGPGTRLLVL.

The chain links TRBV19 to TRBJ1-4; D is unclear. The V end was cut by 2 bases, the J end by 5 bases, with 6 bases between. There are 13 residues in the CDR3. Germline values: CDR1 LNHDA, CDR2 SQIVND (reference sequence). The CDR3: CASSIRENEKLFF. CDR3 nucleotide sequence: TGTGCCAGTAGTATACGGGAGAATGAAAAACTGTTTTTT.

The chain uses TRBV6-2 or TRBV6-3 and TRBJ2-7, with D hard to call. The CDR3 has 14 residues. The V and J ends lost 2 bases and 1 base respectively, with 9 bases between them. Germline loops: CDR1 MNHEY, CDR2 SVGEGT. As DNA, the CDR3 is TGTGCCAGCAGTTACCGTCTTCGGTCCTACGAGCAGTACTTC. Translated, it gives CASSYRLRSYEQYF.

V gene TRBV13 combines with J gene TRBJ1-6; maybe TRBD1 (6 bases). The germline V and J ends were trimmed by 5 bases and 9 bases, with 14 bases remaining between them. The length of the CDR3 is 14 residues. CDR1 is PRHDT and CDR2 is FYEKMQ in the germline V gene (reference sequence). This chain's CDR3 is CASSPPGDGSPLHF. Written as DNA, the CDR3 is TGTGCCAGCAGCCCACCAGGGGACGGTTCACCCCTCCACTTT.

The chain carries TRBV19 and TRBJ2-3; 9 bases line up with TRBD1. V gave up 5 bases and J gave up 2 bases; unmatched junction bases: 5. Germline CDR1 is LNHDA and CDR2 is SQIVND (reference sequence). This CDR3 is 15 amino acids long. CDR3 nucleotide sequence: TGTGCCAGTAGTCTACAGGGGGCCATCACAGATACGCAGTATTTT. It specifies CASSLQGAITDTQYF.

This CDR3 is CASGLVSGAGNEQFF. CDR3 nucleotide sequence: TGTGCTAGTGGTTTGGTAAGTGGGGCCGGGAATGAGCAGTTCTTC. This rearrangement joins TRBV12-5 to TRBJ2-1; maybe TRBD1 (5 bases). V lost 0 bases and J 7 bases, leaving 13 bases between the germline ends. The CDR3 runs to 15 residues. The germline V gene encodes CDR1 LGHNT and CDR2 FRNRAP. Drawing the rest from reference TRBV12-5 and TRBJ2-1, the complete variable domain is DARVTQTPRHKVTEMGQEVTMRCQPILGHNTVFWYRQTMMQGLELLAYFRNRAPLDDSGMPKDRFSAEMPDATLATLKIQPSEPRDSAVYFCASGLVSGAGNEQFFGPGTRLTVL.

The rearrangement links TRBV4-3 to TRBJ2-7; 7 positions agree with TRBD1. The trim removed 5 bases at V and 3 bases at J, leaving 7 bases unmatched. The length of the CDR3 is 14 residues. CDR1 and CDR2 (germline): LGHNA, YSLEER. Written as DNA, the CDR3 is TGCGCCAGCAGCTTCCGGGACAGTAACTACGAGCAGTACTTC. It translates to CASSFRDSNYEQYF.

The rearrangement links TRBV5-1 to TRBJ1-1; TRBD1 is a possible D gene (5 bases). The germline V gene has CDR1 SGHRS and CDR2 YFSETQ. Trimming cost V 7 bases and J 1 base, with 23 bases left between them. The CDR3 consists of 17 residues. The chain's CDR3 is CASRGRGPGGPNTEAFF. The DNA for the CDR3 is TGCGCCAGCCGCGGGAGGGGTCCAGGTGGGCCGAACACTGAAGCTTTCTTT.